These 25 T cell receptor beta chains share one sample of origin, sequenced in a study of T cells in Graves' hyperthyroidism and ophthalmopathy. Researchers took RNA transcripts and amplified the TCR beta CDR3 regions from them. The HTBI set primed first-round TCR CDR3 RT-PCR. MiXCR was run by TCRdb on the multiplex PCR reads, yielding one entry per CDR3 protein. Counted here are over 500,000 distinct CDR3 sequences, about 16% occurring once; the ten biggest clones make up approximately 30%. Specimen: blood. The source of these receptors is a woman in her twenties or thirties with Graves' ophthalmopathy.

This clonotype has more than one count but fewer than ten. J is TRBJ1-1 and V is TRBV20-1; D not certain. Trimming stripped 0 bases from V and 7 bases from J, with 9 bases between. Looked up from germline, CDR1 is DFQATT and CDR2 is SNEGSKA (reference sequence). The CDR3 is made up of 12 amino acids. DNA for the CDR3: TGCAGTGCTAGAGAAGGGTATGGTGAAGCTTTCTTT. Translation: CSAREGYGEAFF.

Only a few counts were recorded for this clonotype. CDR3 residues: CASSLSVSRNEQFF. The CDR3 DNA follows: TGTGCCAGCAGTTTAAGCGTTTCTCGCAATGAGCAGTTCTTC. The genes are TRBV27 and TRBJ2-1, with D unresolved. This CDR3 is 14 amino acids long. The germline V gene encodes CDR1 MNHEY and CDR2 SMNVEV (reference sequence). Trimming shortened V by 2 bases and J by 6 bases, and 11 bases separated the two germline ends.

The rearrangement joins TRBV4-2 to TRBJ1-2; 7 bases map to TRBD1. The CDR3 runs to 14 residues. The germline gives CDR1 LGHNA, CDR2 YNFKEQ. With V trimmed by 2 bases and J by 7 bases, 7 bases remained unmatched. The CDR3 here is CASSQLSGGGGYTF. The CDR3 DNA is TGTGCCAGCAGCCAATTATCAGGGGGTGGTGGCTACACCTTC.

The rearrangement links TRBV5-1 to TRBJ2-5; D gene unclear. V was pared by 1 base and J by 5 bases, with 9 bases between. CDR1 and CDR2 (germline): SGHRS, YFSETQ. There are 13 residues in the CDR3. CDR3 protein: CASSLTVPETQYF. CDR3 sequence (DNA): TGCGCCAGCAGCTTGACGGTCCCGGAGACCCAGTACTTC.

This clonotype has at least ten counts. This CDR3 is CASNRVTSGRASWARQETQYF. For the CDR3, the DNA is TGTGCCAGCAACCGCGTGACTAGCGGGAGGGCCTCATGGGCCCGGCAAGAGACCCAGTACTTC. This chain uses TRBV27 with TRBJ2-5; 14 nucleotides match TRBD2. Germline-derived CDR1 and CDR2 are MNHEY and SMNVEV (reference sequence). V shed 7 bases, J shed 2 bases, and the junction held 21 bases outside the gene matches. CDR3 length equals 21 residues.

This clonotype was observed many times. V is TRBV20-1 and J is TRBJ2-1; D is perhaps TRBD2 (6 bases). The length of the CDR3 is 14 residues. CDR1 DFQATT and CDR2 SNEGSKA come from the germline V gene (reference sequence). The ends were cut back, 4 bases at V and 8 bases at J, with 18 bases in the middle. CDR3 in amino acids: CSAMRPGEVDEQFF. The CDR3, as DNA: TGCAGTGCTATGAGGCCGGGAGAGGTAGATGAGCAGTTCTTC.

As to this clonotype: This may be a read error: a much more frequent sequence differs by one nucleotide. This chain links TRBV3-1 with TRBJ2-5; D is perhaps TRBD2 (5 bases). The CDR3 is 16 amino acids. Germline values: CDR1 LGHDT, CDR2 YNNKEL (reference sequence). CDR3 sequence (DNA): TGTGCCAGCAGCCAATGGAAACTAGGCACACAAGAGGCCCAGTACTTC. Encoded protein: CASSQWKLGTQEAQYF.

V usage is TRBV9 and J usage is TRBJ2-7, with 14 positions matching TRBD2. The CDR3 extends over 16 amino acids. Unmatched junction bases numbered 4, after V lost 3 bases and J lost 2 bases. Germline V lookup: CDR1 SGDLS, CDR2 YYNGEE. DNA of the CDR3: TGTGCCAGCAGCGAAGGGACTAGCGGGAGCGCCTACGAGCAGTACTTC. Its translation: CASSEGTSGSAYEQYF.

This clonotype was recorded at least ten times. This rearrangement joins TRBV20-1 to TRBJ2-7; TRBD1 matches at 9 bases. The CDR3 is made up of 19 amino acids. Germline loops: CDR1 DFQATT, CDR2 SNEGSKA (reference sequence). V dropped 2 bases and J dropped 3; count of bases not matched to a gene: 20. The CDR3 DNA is TGCAGTGCTAGACTCCGACCCGGGAGCGGGACAGGGAGGAACTACGAGCAGTACTTC. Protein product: CSARLRPGSGTGRNYEQYF.

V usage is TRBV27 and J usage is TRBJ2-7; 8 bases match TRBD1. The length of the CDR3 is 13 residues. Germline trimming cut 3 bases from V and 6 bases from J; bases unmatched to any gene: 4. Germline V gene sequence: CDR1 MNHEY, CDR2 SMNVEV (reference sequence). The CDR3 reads CASSFGQGAEQYF. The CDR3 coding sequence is TGTGCCAGCAGTTTCGGACAGGGTGCCGAGCAGTACTTC.

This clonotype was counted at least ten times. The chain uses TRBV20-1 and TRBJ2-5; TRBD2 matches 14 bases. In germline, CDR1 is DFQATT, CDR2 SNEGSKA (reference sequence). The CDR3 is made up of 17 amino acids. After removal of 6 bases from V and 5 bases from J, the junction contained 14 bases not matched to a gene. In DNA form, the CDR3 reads TGCAGTGCGTCTCCCGGGACTAGCGGGAGTAGGGGGGAGACCCAGTACTTC. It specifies CSASPGTSGSRGETQYF.

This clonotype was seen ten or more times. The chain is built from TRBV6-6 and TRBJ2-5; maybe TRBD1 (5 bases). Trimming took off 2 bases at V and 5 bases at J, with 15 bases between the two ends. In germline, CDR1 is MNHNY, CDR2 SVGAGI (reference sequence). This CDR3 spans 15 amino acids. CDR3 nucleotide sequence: TGTGCCAGCAGTTACGACAGCGCCCCTGGGGAGACCCAGTACTTC. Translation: CASSYDSAPGETQYF.

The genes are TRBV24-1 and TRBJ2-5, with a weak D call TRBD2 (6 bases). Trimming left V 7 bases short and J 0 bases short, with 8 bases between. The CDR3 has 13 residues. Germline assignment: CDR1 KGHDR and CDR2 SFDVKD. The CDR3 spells CATSGTYQETQYF. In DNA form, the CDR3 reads TGTGCCACCAGCGGGACTTACCAAGAGACCCAGTACTTC.

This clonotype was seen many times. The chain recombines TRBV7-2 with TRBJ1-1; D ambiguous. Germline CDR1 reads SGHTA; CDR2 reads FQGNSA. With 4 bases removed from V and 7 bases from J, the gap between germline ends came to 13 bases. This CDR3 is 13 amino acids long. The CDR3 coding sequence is TGTGCCAGCAGCTCCCGTGGAGTGATTGAAGCTTTCTTT. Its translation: CASSSRGVIEAFF.

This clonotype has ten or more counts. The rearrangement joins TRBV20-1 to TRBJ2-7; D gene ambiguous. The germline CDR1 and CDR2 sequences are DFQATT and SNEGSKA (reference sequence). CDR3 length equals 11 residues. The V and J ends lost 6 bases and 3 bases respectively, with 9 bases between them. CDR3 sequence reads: CSAKEVYEQYF. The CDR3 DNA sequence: TGCAGTGCCAAAGAAGTCTACGAGCAGTACTTC.

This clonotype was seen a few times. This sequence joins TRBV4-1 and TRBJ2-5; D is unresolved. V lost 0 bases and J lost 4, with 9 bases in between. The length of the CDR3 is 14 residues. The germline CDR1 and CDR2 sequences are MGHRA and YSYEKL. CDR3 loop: CASSQEGVGETQYF. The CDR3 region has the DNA TGCGCCAGCAGCCAAGAGGGCGTAGGAGAGACCCAGTACTTC.

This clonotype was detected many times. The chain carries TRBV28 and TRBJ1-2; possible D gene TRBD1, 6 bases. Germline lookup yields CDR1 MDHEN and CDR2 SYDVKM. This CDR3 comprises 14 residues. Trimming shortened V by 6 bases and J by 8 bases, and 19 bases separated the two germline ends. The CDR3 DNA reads TGTGCCAGCAGGACTCCGACAGGTGACTGGGGCTACACCTTC. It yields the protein CASRTPTGDWGYTF.

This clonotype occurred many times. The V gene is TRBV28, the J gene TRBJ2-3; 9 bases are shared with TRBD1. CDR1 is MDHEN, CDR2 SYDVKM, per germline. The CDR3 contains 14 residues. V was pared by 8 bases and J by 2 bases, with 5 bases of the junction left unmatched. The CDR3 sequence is CASDRDRATDTQYF. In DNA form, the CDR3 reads TGTGCCAGCGATCGGGACAGGGCCACAGATACGCAGTATTTT.

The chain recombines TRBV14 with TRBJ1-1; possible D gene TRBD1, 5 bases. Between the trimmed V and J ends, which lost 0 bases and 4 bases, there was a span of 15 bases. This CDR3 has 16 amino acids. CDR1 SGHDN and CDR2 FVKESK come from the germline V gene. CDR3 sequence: CASSQDRGLRGTEAFF. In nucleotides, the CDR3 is TGTGCCAGCAGCCAAGACCGGGGCTTGAGAGGCACTGAAGCTTTCTTT.

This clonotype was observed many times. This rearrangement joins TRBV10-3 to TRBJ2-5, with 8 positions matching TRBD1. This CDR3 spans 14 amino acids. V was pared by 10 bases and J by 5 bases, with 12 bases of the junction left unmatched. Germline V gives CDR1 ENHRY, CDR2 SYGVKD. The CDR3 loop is CATLGQGMMETQYF. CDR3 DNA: TGTGCCACCCTCGGACAGGGTATGATGGAGACCCAGTACTTC.

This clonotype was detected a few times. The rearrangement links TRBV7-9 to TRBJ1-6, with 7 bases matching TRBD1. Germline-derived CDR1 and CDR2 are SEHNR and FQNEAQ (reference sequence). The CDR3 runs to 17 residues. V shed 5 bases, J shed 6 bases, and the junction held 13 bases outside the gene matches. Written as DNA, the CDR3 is TGTGCCAGCAGCCCCATGAGGGACAGAGACTTTAATTCACCCCTCCACTTT. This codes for CASSPMRDRDFNSPLHF.

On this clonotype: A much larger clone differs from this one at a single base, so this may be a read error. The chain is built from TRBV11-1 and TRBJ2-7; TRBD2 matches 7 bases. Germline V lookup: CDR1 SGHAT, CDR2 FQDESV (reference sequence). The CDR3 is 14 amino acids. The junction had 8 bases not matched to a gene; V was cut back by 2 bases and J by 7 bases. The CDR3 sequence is CASSLFAGDDEQYF. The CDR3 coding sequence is TGTGCCAGCAGCTTATTTGCGGGAGACGATGAGCAGTACTTC. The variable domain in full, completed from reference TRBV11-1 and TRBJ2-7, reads EAEVAQSPRYKITEKSQAVAFWCDPISGHATLYWYRQILGQGPELLVQFQDESVVDDSQLPKDRFSAERLKGVDSTLKIQPAELGDSAMYLCASSLFAGDDEQYFGPGTRLTVT.

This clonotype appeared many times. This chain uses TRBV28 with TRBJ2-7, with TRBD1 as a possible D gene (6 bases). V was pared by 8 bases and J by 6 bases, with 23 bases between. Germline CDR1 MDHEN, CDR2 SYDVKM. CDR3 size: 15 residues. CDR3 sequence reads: CASRPEGQPPSEQYF. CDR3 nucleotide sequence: TGTGCCAGCCGACCCGAAGGACAGCCCCCGTCCGAGCAGTACTTC.

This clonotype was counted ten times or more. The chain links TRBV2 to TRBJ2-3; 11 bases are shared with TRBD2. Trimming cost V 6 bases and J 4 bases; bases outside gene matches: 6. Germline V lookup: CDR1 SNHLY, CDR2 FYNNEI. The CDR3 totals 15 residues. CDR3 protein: CASSGISGRADTQYF. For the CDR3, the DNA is TGTGCCAGCAGCGGAATTAGCGGGAGGGCAGATACGCAGTATTTT.

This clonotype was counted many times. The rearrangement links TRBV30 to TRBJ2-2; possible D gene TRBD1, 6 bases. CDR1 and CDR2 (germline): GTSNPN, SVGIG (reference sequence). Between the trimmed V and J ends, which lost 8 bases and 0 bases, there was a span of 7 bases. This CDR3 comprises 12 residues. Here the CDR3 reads CARTANTGELFF. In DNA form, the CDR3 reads TGTGCCCGGACAGCGAACACCGGGGAGCTGTTTTTT.